This T cell receptor (beta chain) was sequenced in a study of shared clonotypes between healthy human individuals. TCRdb's table, derived via immunoSEQ multiplex PCR, lists solely in-frame clones and lacks some. The data contain over 1.5 million clones, nearly 99% of them singletons. The CDR3 has 15 residues. V lost 4 bases to trimming and J lost 1 base, with 11 bases between them. Germline CDR1 reads SGHRS; CDR2 reads YFSETQ. The source material was naive CD4+ T cells sorted from blood. Specified subset: CD45RA+ positively selected. The TCR originated in a man younger than 40 in good health. The rearrangement uses TRBV5-1 and TRBJ2-2; D possibly corresponds to TRBD2 (6 bases). CDR3 loop: CASSPEGKNTGELFF. CDR3 nucleotides: TGCGCCAGCAGCCCGGAGGGGAAGAACACCGGGGAGCTGTTTTTT.